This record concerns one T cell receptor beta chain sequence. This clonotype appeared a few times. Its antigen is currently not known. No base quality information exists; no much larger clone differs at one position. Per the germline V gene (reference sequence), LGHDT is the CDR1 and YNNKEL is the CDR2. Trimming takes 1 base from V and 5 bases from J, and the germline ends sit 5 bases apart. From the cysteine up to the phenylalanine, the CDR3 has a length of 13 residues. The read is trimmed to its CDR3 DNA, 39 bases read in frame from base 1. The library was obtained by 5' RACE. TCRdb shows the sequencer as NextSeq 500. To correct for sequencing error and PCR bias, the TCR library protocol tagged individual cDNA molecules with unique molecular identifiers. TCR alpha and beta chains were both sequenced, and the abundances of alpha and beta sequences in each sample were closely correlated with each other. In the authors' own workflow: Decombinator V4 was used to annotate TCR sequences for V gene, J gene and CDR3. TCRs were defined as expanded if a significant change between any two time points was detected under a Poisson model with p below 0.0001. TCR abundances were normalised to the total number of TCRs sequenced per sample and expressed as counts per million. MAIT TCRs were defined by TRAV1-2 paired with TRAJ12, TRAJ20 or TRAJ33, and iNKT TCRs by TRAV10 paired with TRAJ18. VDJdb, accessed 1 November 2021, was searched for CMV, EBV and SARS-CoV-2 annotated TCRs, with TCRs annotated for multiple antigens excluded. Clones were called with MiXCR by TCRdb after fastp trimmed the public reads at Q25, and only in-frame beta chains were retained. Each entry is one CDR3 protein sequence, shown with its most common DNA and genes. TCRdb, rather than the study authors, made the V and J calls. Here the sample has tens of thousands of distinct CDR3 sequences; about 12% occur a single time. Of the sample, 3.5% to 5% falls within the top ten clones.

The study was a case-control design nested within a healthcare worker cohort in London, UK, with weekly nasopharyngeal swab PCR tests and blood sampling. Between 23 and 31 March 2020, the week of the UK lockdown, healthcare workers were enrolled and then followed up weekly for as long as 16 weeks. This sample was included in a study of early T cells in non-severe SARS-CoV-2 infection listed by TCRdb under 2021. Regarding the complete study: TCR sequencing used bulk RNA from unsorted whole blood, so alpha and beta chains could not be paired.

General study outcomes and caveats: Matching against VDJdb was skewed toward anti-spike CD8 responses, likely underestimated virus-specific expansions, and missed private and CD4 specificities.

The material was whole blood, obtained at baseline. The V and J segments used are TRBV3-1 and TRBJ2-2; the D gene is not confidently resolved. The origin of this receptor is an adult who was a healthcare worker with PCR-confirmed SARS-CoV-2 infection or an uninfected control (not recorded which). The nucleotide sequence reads TGTGCCAGCAGCCAAGCAGGTACCGGGGAGCTGTTTTTT. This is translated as CASSQAGTGELFF.